This T cell receptor (beta chain) appears in the sequencing data of a study of T cells in Graves' hyperthyroidism and ophthalmopathy. The CDR3 runs to 15 residues. V lost 4 bases to trimming and J lost 8 bases; unmatched junction nucleotides: 12. Germline V CDR1 and CDR2: SGDLS, YYNGEE. The table lists this clonotype with a count of one. Amplified regions were TCR beta CDR3 sequences from RNA transcripts. The TCR CDR3 first-round RT-PCR relied on the HTBI primer set. From the multiplex PCR reads, TCRdb called clonotypes with MiXCR, one entry per CDR3 protein. Seen here are roughly 510,000 distinct CDR3 sequences, less than 25% observed once, and the top ten hold more than 20%.

The sequence was collected from a man aged 18 to 29 with Graves' hyperthyroidism. The chain combines TRBV9 with TRBJ1-2; TRBD1 aligns across 9 bases. Material for sequencing was blood. CDR3: CASSTGTGPLRGYTF. CDR3 sequence (DNA): TGTGCCAGCAGCACCGGGACAGGGCCCCTTCGGGGCTACACCTTC.